Shown below are 3 T cell receptor beta chains from a single sample sequenced in a study of T cells after yellow fever vaccination. TCRdb processed the 5' RACE reads anew with MiXCR; each CDR3 protein has one entry. This table holds 200,000 to 250,000 distinct CDR3 sequences, 6% to 7.5% found once. The sequences come from CD4+ T cells sorted from PBMCs, collected 15 days after the yellow fever booster vaccination. The origin of the receptors is a young man who received the YFV17D yellow fever vaccine.

This clonotype was found many times. One end of the junction does not line up with germline, which may come from a read error. The chain couples TRBV6-5 to TRBJ2-3, with 7 nucleotides matching TRBD2. The germline V gene has CDR1 MNHEY and CDR2 SVGAGI. The CDR3 totals 18 residues. CDR3 residues: CASSYRPPQAGTTDTQYF. CDR3 DNA sequence: TGTGCCAGCAGTTACCGTCCACCTCAAGCGGGGACCACAGACACGCAGTATTTT.

This clonotype was counted ten times or more. The chain recombines TRBV7-6 with TRBJ2-3; perhaps D is TRBD1 or TRBD2 (5 bases each). Germline loops: CDR1 SGHVS, CDR2 FNYEAQ. This CDR3 spans 15 amino acids. Trimming left V 6 bases short and J 8 bases short, with 21 bases between. CDR3 sequence reads: CASSPGTETVGTQYF. In nucleotides, the CDR3 is TGTGCCAGCAGTCCCGGGACGGAGACAGTTGGTACGCAGTATTTT.

There are a few counts of this clonotype. This rearrangement joins TRBV5-5 to TRBJ2-5, with 9 bases identical to TRBD2. V was clipped by 0 bases and J by 5 bases; unmatched bases: 11. The CDR3 length is 17 residues. Germline V gene lookup returns CDR1 SGHKS and CDR2 YYEKEE (reference sequence). CDR3 loop: CASSLGVAGVEEETQYF. CDR3 DNA sequence: TGTGCCAGCAGCTTGGGGGTAGCGGGAGTGGAGGAGGAGACCCAGTACTTC.